The 17 T cell receptor beta chains below come from one sample, sequenced in a study of blood T cell repertoires in COVID-19. TCRdb's copy holds only in-frame clones and misses some; the assay was immunoSEQ multiplex PCR. The table includes more than 85,000 clones, 65% to 80% detected once. Sequencing used peripheral blood. These TCRs come from a woman between 65 and 79 years old with acute or convalescent COVID-19.

This clone was seen a single time. The V call is TRBV19, the J call TRBJ2-2; tentative D call: TRBD1 (6 bases). The V end lost 8 bases, the J end lost 3 bases, and 7 bases lay between the germline ends. CDR3 length: 12 amino acids. Germline V gives CDR1 LNHDA, CDR2 SQIVND (reference sequence). CDR3 region: CASRTDTGELFF. Written as DNA, the CDR3 is TGTGCCAGTCGGACAGACACCGGGGAGCTGTTTTTT.

CDR3 nucleotide sequence: TGTGCCAGCAGCCAAAGGGATAGGGGGCTGGGCTACACCTTC. Residues: CASSQRDRGLGYTF. V usage is TRBV3-1 (or the pseudogene TRBV3-2) and J usage is TRBJ1-2; 7 bases align to TRBD1. Germline CDR1 LGHDT, CDR2 YNNKEL (reference sequence). The length of the CDR3 is 14 residues. The ends lost 2 bases at V and 8 bases at J; junction bases unmatched: 8.

The CDR3 is CASSVQTNTGELFF. The CDR3 DNA reads as TGTGCCAGCAGCGTCCAGACGAACACCGGGGAGCTGTTTTTT. The chain has TRBV9 and TRBJ2-2; D unclear. CDR1 and CDR2 from the germline V gene are SGDLS and YYNGEE. The V gene lost 2 bases and the J gene lost 0 bases, with 5 bases spanning the gap. This CDR3 has 14 residues.

This clone has at least ten counts. The chain employs TRBV4-1 and TRBJ1-1, with unresolved D. The germline V gene encodes CDR1 MGHRA and CDR2 YSYEKL. This CDR3 contains 15 residues. The V gene lost 4 bases and the J gene lost 5 bases, with 17 bases spanning the gap. The chain's CDR3 is CASSPSGGIVTEAFF. Here the CDR3 DNA reads TGCGCCAGCAGCCCCTCCGGAGGAATAGTTACTGAAGCTTTCTTT.

The gene calls are TRBV18 and TRBJ1-1, with D perhaps TRBD1 (5 bases). Deletions cut 1 base from V and 4 bases from J, with 10 bases between. The CDR3 length is 14 residues. The germline V gene has CDR1 KGHSH and CDR2 LQKENI. The CDR3 DNA reads as TGTGCCAGCTCACCACTCGGGGGTAGCACTGAAGCTTTCTTT. This encodes CASSPLGGSTEAFF.

This clone was seen a single time. The chain is built from TRBV6-5 and TRBJ2-7, with a tentative D call TRBD2 (7 bases). V was pared by 5 bases and J by 5 bases, with 16 bases between. The germline V gene encodes CDR1 MNHEY and CDR2 SVGAGI. This CDR3 is 14 amino acids long. CDR3 in DNA: TGTGCCAGCAGTACATTCCAGGGGAGGGACGAGCAGTACTTC. Protein: CASSTFQGRDEQYF.

This clone was observed a handful of times. The rearrangement uses TRBV5-1 and TRBJ1-2, with 7 bases that match TRBD1. The CDR3 has 15 residues. Germline CDR1 and CDR2: SGHRS and YFSETQ. J lost 0 bases, V lost 2 bases, and 4 bases had no gene match. The CDR3 sequence: CASSFGQAANYGYTF. CDR3 bases: TGCGCCAGCAGCTTCGGACAGGCCGCTAACTATGGCTACACCTTC.

The chain couples TRBV27 to TRBJ2-1; TRBD2 aligns across 7 bases. This CDR3 has 15 amino acids. The junction had 5 bases not matched to a gene; V was cut back by 4 bases and J by 2 bases. Germline lookup yields CDR1 MNHEY and CDR2 SMNVEV (reference sequence). CDR3 region: CASSSAGVAYNEQFF. The CDR3 bases are TGTGCCAGCAGTTCTGCGGGGGTAGCCTACAATGAGCAGTTCTTC.

V gene TRBV11-2 combines with J gene TRBJ2-6; D not resolved. This CDR3 has 18 amino acids. Germline values: CDR1 SGHAT, CDR2 FQNNGV. Trimming pared 6 bases from V and 0 bases from J, leaving 18 bases between. The CDR3 reads CASRRTGLKRSGANVLTF. As DNA, the CDR3 is TGTGCCAGCAGGAGAACCGGGTTGAAGCGCTCTGGGGCCAACGTCCTGACTTTC.

This rearrangement joins TRBV9 to TRBJ2-7; 10 bases align to TRBD1. The germline CDR1 and CDR2 sequences are SGDLS and YYNGEE. The CDR3 spans 16 residues. The trim removed 5 bases at V and 5 bases at J, leaving 13 bases unmatched. CDR3 in amino acids: CASSYLPGQGIHEQYF. The CDR3 region has the DNA TGTGCCAGCAGTTACTTACCGGGACAGGGGATCCACGAGCAGTACTTC.

The rearrangement links TRBV24-1 to TRBJ2-1; 7 nucleotides match TRBD2. V gave up 3 bases and J gave up 1 base; unmatched junction bases: 8. Germline V gives CDR1 KGHDR, CDR2 SFDVKD. This CDR3 is 17 amino acids long. CDR3 region: CATSDGRAGLSYNEQFF. DNA for the CDR3: TGTGCCACCAGTGATGGCAGAGCGGGGTTGTCCTACAATGAGCAGTTCTTC.

The J gene is TRBJ2-5, the V gene TRBV11-3; 7 bases agree with TRBD2. After removal of 1 base from V and 7 bases from J, the junction contained 6 bases not matched to a gene. CDR1 and CDR2 (germline): SGHNT, YENEEA. The CDR3 has 14 amino acids. CDR3 sequence (DNA): TGTGCCAGCAGCTTAGTGGCGGGGGACGGGACCCAGTACTTC. It specifies CASSLVAGDGTQYF.

The chain carries TRBV2 and TRBJ1-3; 8 bases agree with TRBD1. CDR1 SNHLY and CDR2 FYNNEI come from the germline V gene. The CDR3 is made up of 16 amino acids. Unmatched junction bases numbered 6, after V lost 5 bases and J lost 0 bases. CDR3: CASSSGQGSSGNTIYF. DNA of the CDR3: TGTGCCAGCAGTTCCGGACAGGGTAGCTCTGGAAACACCATATATTTT.

The V and J genes are TRBV5-4 and TRBJ1-2; TRBD1 aligns across 7 bases. The length of the CDR3 is 14 residues. V trimming: 1 base; J trimming: 5 bases; junction bases outside the gene matches: 5. The germline CDR1 and CDR2 sequences are SGHNT and YYREEE (reference sequence). This CDR3 is CASSLHRGVYGYTF. CDR3 nucleotides: TGTGCCAGCAGCTTGCACAGGGGAGTATATGGCTACACCTTC.

V and J are TRBV27 and TRBJ2-3; 8 bases fit TRBD1. Germline loops: CDR1 MNHEY, CDR2 SMNVEV (reference sequence). The CDR3 is made up of 16 amino acids. V trimming: 2 bases; J trimming: 2 bases; junction bases outside the gene matches: 6. CDR3 sequence (DNA): TGTGCCAGCAGTTTAAGGGGGACAGGCTACACAGATACGCAGTATTTT. Translated, it gives CASSLRGTGYTDTQYF.

This clone was seen a few times. The chain couples TRBV4-1 to TRBJ1-1, with D unresolved. This CDR3 has 17 amino acids. V was shortened by 2 bases and J by 0 bases, with 16 bases between the two germline ends. Per the germline V gene, CDR1 is MGHRA and CDR2 is YSYEKL. This CDR3 reads CASSQNELGLMNTEAFF. CDR3 bases: TGCGCCAGCAGCCAAAACGAACTGGGCCTTATGAACACTGAAGCTTTCTTT.

The rearrangement links TRBV27 to TRBJ1-6; TRBD1 is a possible D gene (6 bases). Deletions cut 6 bases from V and 9 bases from J, with 18 bases between. Germline-derived CDR1 and CDR2 are MNHEY and SMNVEV (reference sequence). The CDR3 consists of 15 residues. The CDR3 region is CASSETGTWASPLHF. The CDR3, as DNA: TGTGCCAGCAGCGAAACCGGGACATGGGCTTCACCCCTCCACTTT.